This TCR beta chain emerged from a study of blood T cell repertoires in COVID-19. TCRdb keeps only in-frame clones here, not all; method: immunoSEQ multiplex PCR. The profile shows some 200,000 clones, approximately 82% of them singletons. CDR1 LGHNA and CDR2 YNFKEQ come from the germline V gene. The V end was cut by 1 base, the J end by 4 bases, with 4 bases between. The CDR3 has 12 residues. The clonotype was recovered from a human donor with acute or convalescent COVID-19. The donor label of this sample is uncertain. The chain couples TRBV4-2 to TRBJ1-2, with D unresolved. The specimen sequenced was peripheral blood. This CDR3 reads CASSQVSYGYTF. CDR3 DNA sequence: TGTGCCAGCAGCCAAGTCAGCTATGGCTACACCTTC.